The 9 T cell receptor beta chains presented below share a single source sample, sequenced in a study of post-analysis software for immune sequencing data. These receptors are not linked to any known antigen. Findings of the study overall: A few TRBV segments, TRBV5-6, TRBV5-1 and TRBV20-1 among them, were found more frequent in patients than controls.

Presence of unique molecular identifiers characterized the TCR beta cDNA libraries. TCRdb reprocessed the PCR reads via MiXCR and lists one record per CDR3 protein. This sample has hundreds of thousands of distinct CDR3 sequences, with approximately 60% found just once. Source material: blood. Receptors originate from a girl aged 2 to 10 with multiple sclerosis.

A few counts support this clonotype. The chain uses TRBV20-1 and TRBJ2-5, with a tentative D call TRBD2 (5 bases). This CDR3 has 13 amino acids. Trimming shortened V by 0 bases and J by 3 bases, and 8 bases separated the two germline ends. Germline V gene data show CDR1 as DFQATT and CDR2 as SNEGSKA (reference sequence). CDR3 DNA sequence: TGCAGTGCTAGAGATCGAGGGAAAGAGACCCAGTACTTC. It is translated as CSARDRGKETQYF.

This clonotype was counted between two and nine times. V gene TRBV28 combines with J gene TRBJ2-3; TRBD1 or TRBD2 may be the D gene (7 bases each). The CDR3 contains 16 residues. Trimming shortened V by 6 bases and J by 2 bases, and 18 bases separated the two germline ends. CDR1 MDHEN and CDR2 SYDVKM come from the germline V gene. In nucleotides, the CDR3 is TGTGCCAGCAGCTCAGGGGGGGACCCACACACAGATACGCAGTATTTT. This sequence encodes CASSSGGDPHTDTQYF.

The chain uses TRBV10-3 and TRBJ1-2; a possible D gene is TRBD1 (5 bases). Looked up from germline, CDR1 is ENHRY and CDR2 is SYGVKD. Trimming cost V 0 bases and J 8 bases, with 7 bases left between them. The CDR3 loop spans 12 amino acids. CDR3 loop: CAISESGDGYTF. DNA for the CDR3: TGTGCCATCAGTGAGTCGGGGGACGGCTACACCTTC.

A single count supports this clonotype. The genes are TRBV24-1 and TRBJ2-2; perhaps TRBD2 as D (6 bases). Germline V gives CDR1 KGHDR, CDR2 SFDVKD. The V end lost 3 bases, the J end lost 1 base, and 11 bases lay between the germline ends. The CDR3 covers 16 residues. The CDR3 spells CATSDKGRGNTGELFF. The CDR3 nucleotides are TGTGCCACCAGTGATAAAGGGCGGGGGAACACCGGGGAGCTGTTTTTT.

The chain recombines TRBV10-3 with TRBJ2-7; 8 bases are shared with TRBD2. V lost 0 bases and J lost 2; bases outside the gene matches: 18. CDR1 is ENHRY and CDR2 is SYGVKD in the germline V gene. The CDR3 runs 20 residues. The CDR3 spells CAISESRNPSGSPAAYEQYF. In DNA, the CDR3 is TGTGCCATCAGTGAGTCGAGGAACCCTAGCGGGTCCCCAGCGGCCTACGAGCAGTACTTC.

The rearrangement links TRBV6-6 to TRBJ2-1; D is uncertain. Deletions cut 6 bases from V and 8 bases from J, with 20 bases between. This CDR3 spans 15 amino acids. In germline, CDR1 is MNHNY, CDR2 SVGAGI (reference sequence). This CDR3 is CASSQIAPGLDEQFF. DNA of the CDR3: TGTGCCAGCAGCCAAATAGCCCCCGGCCTTGATGAGCAGTTCTTC.

This clonotype has a handful of counts. The chain employs TRBV3-1 and TRBJ1-1; 10 bases align to TRBD1. The CDR3 has 17 amino acids. Germline V gives CDR1 LGHDT, CDR2 YNNKEL (reference sequence). Trimming removed 1 base from V and 3 bases from J; junction bases left unmatched: 8. This chain's CDR3 is CASSQVLGTGVHTEAFF. The CDR3 DNA follows: TGTGCCAGCAGCCAAGTTTTGGGGACAGGGGTACACACTGAAGCTTTCTTT.

A few counts support this clonotype. The J gene is TRBJ2-7, the V gene TRBV12-3 or TRBV12-4; 11 positions match TRBD1. The length of the CDR3 is 15 residues. V shed 5 bases and J 5 bases; nucleotides not matched to a gene: 8. CDR3 sequence (DNA): TGTGCCAGCAGTCTGAGTGGACAGGGGGCTCACGAGCAGTACTTC. Translated, it gives CASSLSGQGAHEQYF.

In this sample, this clonotype turned up many times. CDR3: CASSLLTLAGADEQYF. In DNA form, the CDR3 reads TGTGCCAGCAGCTTATTAACTTTAGCAGGGGCCGACGAGCAGTACTTC. The chain joins TRBV7-8 to TRBJ2-7, with a tentative D call TRBD1 (6 bases). Deletions cut 2 bases from V and 5 bases from J, with 19 bases between. The germline V gene has CDR1 SGHVS and CDR2 FQNEAQ. This CDR3 spans 16 amino acids.